These 30 T cell receptor beta chains share one sample of origin, sequenced in a study of HIV-infected patients and healthy controls. cDNA was made from around 0.5 ug RNA using alpha and beta constant primers. Each of the alpha and beta chains got its own library through chain-specific third strand synthesis with indices. TCRdb independently ran MiXCR on the 5' RACE reads; one entry per CDR3 protein. The repertoire consists of some 6,600 distinct CDR3 sequences, with roughly 10% occurring once and the leading ten covering roughly 20%. Roughly three months, about 14 weeks, into antiretroviral therapy, follow-up blood was collected. All unsorted peripheral T cells were captured because whole blood was used without fractionation. The starting material was blood, obtained during antiretroviral therapy. All receptors derive from an adult with HIV infection.

The V gene is TRBV7-8, the J gene TRBJ2-7; D is possibly TRBD1 (6 bases). Germline values: CDR1 SGHVS, CDR2 FQNEAQ. The CDR3 is made up of 13 amino acids. Trimming cost V 8 bases and J 0 bases, with 11 bases left between them. The CDR3 nucleotides read TGTGCCAGCTTGGAGGACAGCTCCTACGAGCAGTACTTC. It encodes CASLEDSSYEQYF.

This clonotype is medium-sized in the sample. The J gene is TRBJ1-4, the V gene TRBV15; TRBD1 agrees at 7 bases. CDR1 and CDR2 (germline): LNHNV, YYDKDF (reference sequence). CDR3 length equals 14 residues. V lost 5 bases, J lost 5 bases, and 5 bases stayed unmatched. CDR3 sequence (DNA): TGTGCCACCAGCGAGGGACAGCTAAATGAAAAACTGTTTTTT. Protein sequence: CATSEGQLNEKLFF. The whole variable domain, remainder taken from reference TRBV15 and TRBJ1-4, is DAMVIQNPRYQVTQFGKPVTLSCSQTLNHNVMYWYQQKSSQAPKLLFHYYDKDFNNEADTPDNFQSRRPNTSFCFLDIRSPGLGDTAMYLCATSEGQLNEKLFFGSGTQLSVL.

In this sample, this clonotype is medium-sized. The gene calls are TRBV7-2 and TRBJ2-3, with 11 bases that match TRBD2. The trim removed 2 bases at V and 2 bases at J, leaving 3 bases unmatched. This CDR3 spans 16 amino acids. Germline values: CDR1 SGHTA, CDR2 FQGNSA. In DNA form, the CDR3 reads TGTGCCAGCAGCTTACGACTAGCGGGGACCACAGATACGCAGTATTTT. Residues: CASSLRLAGTTDTQYF.

This clonotype ranks as medium-sized (0.01 to 0.1%). J is TRBJ1-2 and V is TRBV6-6; TRBD1 is a possible D gene (5 bases). Trimming removed 2 bases at V and 13 bases at J, with 11 bases between. From germline, CDR1 is MNHNY and CDR2 SVGAGI (reference sequence). The CDR3 consists of 11 residues. CDR3 in DNA: TGTGCCAGCAGTTACGGCAGGGCGGCCACCTTC. Residues: CASSYGRAATF.

This clonotype is medium-sized (0.01 to 0.1%). The chain recombines TRBV5-6 with TRBJ1-2; 7 bases are a match to TRBD1. CDR1 SGHDT and CDR2 YYEEEE come from the germline V gene. The ends lost 5 bases at V and 4 bases at J; junction bases unmatched: 11. The CDR3 runs to 15 residues. The CDR3 here is CASRNYGTEVYGYTF. DNA of the CDR3: TGTGCCAGCAGAAACTACGGGACAGAGGTCTATGGCTACACCTTC.

By sample share, this clonotype is medium-sized. This chain connects TRBV11-2 to TRBJ2-7; 11 bases align to TRBD1. Unmatched junction bases numbered 5, after V lost 7 bases and J lost 3 bases. Germline V CDR1 and CDR2: SGHAT, FQNNGV. CDR3 size: 14 residues. The CDR3 nucleotides are TGTGCCAGCAACCCGGGACAGGGGGACTACGAGCAGTACTTC. Translation gives CASNPGQGDYEQYF.

This clonotype was counted at least ten times. The chain recombines TRBV5-6 with TRBJ2-2; TRBD1 matches 8 bases. The V and J ends lost 4 bases and 4 bases, in that order; junction bases with no gene match: 3. This CDR3 has 14 amino acids. Germline-derived CDR1 and CDR2 are SGHDT and YYEEEE. The CDR3 sequence is CASSGQGGTGELFF. DNA for the CDR3: TGTGCCAGCAGCGGACAGGGAGGCACCGGGGAGCTGTTTTTT.

The V call is TRBV29-1, the J call TRBJ1-5; 8 bases align to TRBD1. Germline V gives CDR1 SQVTM, CDR2 ANQGSEA. J lost 5 bases, V lost 4 bases, and 10 bases had no gene match. This CDR3 comprises 15 residues. CDR3 DNA: TGCAGCGTTGTAACCGGGACAGGAGCTTATCAGCCCCAGCATTTT. Amino acids: CSVVTGTGAYQPQHF.

By sample share, this clonotype is medium-sized. The rearrangement links TRBV3-1 to TRBJ2-7; D may be TRBD1 or TRBD2 (5 bases each). Deletions cut 2 bases from V and 3 bases from J, with 17 bases between. Germline CDR1 LGHDT, CDR2 YNNKEL (reference sequence). The CDR3 sequence is 16 residues long. CDR3 in DNA: TGTGCCAGCAGCCAAAATTCAGGGACCCTGAGCTACGAGCAGTACTTC. Protein: CASSQNSGTLSYEQYF.

Sample share makes this clonotype medium-sized (0.01 to 0.1%). This sequence joins TRBV5-1 and TRBJ1-5; 7 bases align to TRBD1. The CDR3 consists of 14 residues. CDR1 SGHRS and CDR2 YFSETQ come from the germline V gene. V shed 3 bases and J 7 bases; nucleotides not matched to a gene: 7. The CDR3 region has the DNA TGCGCCAGCAGCTCCGGGACAGCCGGGCAGCCCCAGCATTTT. Translation gives CASSSGTAGQPQHF.

At least ten counts were recorded for this clonotype. This rearrangement joins TRBV5-5 to TRBJ2-3, with D perhaps being TRBD1 or TRBD2 (6 bases each). Trimming left V 5 bases short and J 1 base short, with 17 bases between. Germline lookup yields CDR1 SGHKS and CDR2 YYEKEE (reference sequence). CDR3 length: 16 amino acids. Here the CDR3 reads CASRRTGAGGTDTQYF. DNA for the CDR3: TGTGCCAGCAGACGAACGGGGGCGGGTGGCACAGATACGCAGTATTTT.

This clonotype was observed many times. The J gene is TRBJ2-7, the V gene TRBV7-6; D gene unclear. The length of the CDR3 is 13 residues. Looked up from germline, CDR1 is SGHVS and CDR2 is FNYEAQ. Trimming left V 3 bases short and J 3 bases short, with 9 bases between. The CDR3 coding sequence is TGTGCCAGCAGCTTGGGGATGTTCTACGAGCAGTACTTC. The encoded protein is CASSLGMFYEQYF.

By sample share, this clonotype is medium-sized. The chain links TRBV6-6 to TRBJ2-3, with a possible D match to TRBD2 (5 bases). The V and J ends lost 6 bases and 4 bases respectively, with 14 bases between them. Per the germline V gene, CDR1 is MNHNY and CDR2 is SVGAGI (reference sequence). CDR3 length: 14 residues. CDR3 sequence (DNA): TGTGCCAGCAGCCTCGCGCCGGGGTCAGATACGCAGTATTTT. It specifies CASSLAPGSDTQYF.

Relative to its sample, this clonotype is medium-sized. An end of the junction differs from the germline gene, which may be a read error. The gene calls are TRBV2 and TRBJ1-1; D uncertain. Per the germline V gene, CDR1 is SNHLY and CDR2 is FYNNEI. The CDR3 is 11 amino acids. The CDR3 reads CASIVKTEAFF. For the CDR3, the DNA is TGTGCCAGCATTGTGAAGACTGAAGCTTTCTTT.

In this sample, this clonotype is medium-sized (0.01 to 0.1%). This rearrangement joins TRBV12-3 or TRBV12-4 to TRBJ2-3; 7 bases map to TRBD2. The CDR3 is made up of 15 amino acids. After removal of 3 bases from V and 1 base from J, the junction contained 4 bases not matched to a gene. The CDR3 DNA follows: TGTGCCAGCAGTTTCTGGGCGGGGGGCACAGATACGCAGTATTTT. Its translation is CASSFWAGGTDTQYF.

This clonotype was detected many times. This chain links TRBV11-2 with TRBJ2-2; D is ambiguous. The CDR3 totals 15 residues. From germline, CDR1 is SGHAT and CDR2 FQNNGV. V was clipped by 7 bases and J by 0 bases, with 12 bases between them. CDR3 in amino acids: CASNRRNANTGELFF. CDR3 bases: TGTGCCAGCAACCGACGGAACGCGAACACCGGGGAGCTGTTTTTT.

The V gene is TRBV2, the J gene TRBJ1-4; possible D gene TRBD1, 5 bases. Germline CDR1 SNHLY, CDR2 FYNNEI. The CDR3 is 15 residues long. Trimming stripped 2 bases from V and 8 bases from J, with 15 bases between. The CDR3 is CASSERAGDAEKLFF. CDR3 bases: TGTGCCAGCAGTGAAAGGGCGGGGGATGCGGAAAAACTGTTTTTT.

This clonotype is labeled medium-sized. J is TRBJ2-3 and V is TRBV5-1; 8 bases are shared with TRBD2. CDR1 and CDR2 (germline): SGHRS, YFSETQ. The CDR3 contains 16 residues. The ends lost 1 base at V and 0 bases at J; junction bases unmatched: 4. CDR3 in DNA: TGCGCCAGCAGCTTGACTAGCGGAAGTAGCACAGATACGCAGTATTTT. This codes for CASSLTSGSSTDTQYF.

This clonotype showed up just a few times. The chain employs TRBV12-3 or TRBV12-4 and TRBJ1-4; D is uncertain. Trimming removed 8 bases at V and 8 bases at J, with 18 bases between. This CDR3 spans 14 amino acids. The CDR3 nucleotides read TGTGCCAGCGCCCCAACGCTAGGGCGGGAAAAACTGTTTTTT. This translates into CASAPTLGREKLFF.

At least ten counts were recorded for this clonotype. The chain employs TRBV7-2 and TRBJ2-5; D is ambiguous. Germline values: CDR1 SGHTA, CDR2 FQGNSA. This CDR3 contains 14 residues. Trimming left V 3 bases short and J 6 bases short, with 14 bases between. In DNA form, the CDR3 reads TGTGCCAGCAGCTTTCGGTCTTCCGCACAGACCCAGTACTTC. Protein: CASSFRSSAQTQYF.

By proportion, this clonotype is medium-sized. The CDR3 carries no conserved terminal phenylalanine or tryptophan, so it likely arises from a read error. The chain links TRBV5-1 to TRBJ1-2; a weak D match, TRBD1 (5 bases). The germline V gene has CDR1 SGHRS and CDR2 YFSETQ. The CDR3 extends over 14 amino acids. The chain's CDR3 is CASSLSGRAGGYTL. DNA for the CDR3: TGTGCCAGCAGCTTGTCGGGCAGGGCAGGCGGCTACACCCTC.

This clonotype showed up just a few times. The gene calls are TRBV7-2 and TRBJ2-2; 7 bases are shared with TRBD2. The V and J ends lost 1 base and 3 bases, in that order; junction bases with no gene match: 2. The CDR3 contains 15 residues. Per germline, CDR1 SGHTA and CDR2 FQGNSA. The CDR3, as DNA: TGTGCCAGCAGCTTAGGGCGGGAGCACACCGGGGAGCTGTTTTTT. As protein: CASSLGREHTGELFF. Full variable domain (rest looked up from reference TRBV7-2 and TRBJ2-2): GAGVSQSPSNKVTEKGKDVELRCDPISGHTALYWYRQSLGQGLEFLIYFQGNSAPDKSGLPSDRFSAERTGGSVSTLTIQRTQQEDSAVYLCASSLGREHTGELFFGEGSRLTVL.

The chain links TRBV27 to TRBJ2-3; no clear D. The V gene lost 8 bases and the J gene lost 2 bases, with 2 bases spanning the gap. The CDR3 has 10 residues. Germline CDR1 MNHEY, CDR2 SMNVEV (reference sequence). CDR3 sequence (DNA): TGTGCCAGCGTCACAGATACGCAGTATTTT. Its translation is CASVTDTQYF.

In its sample, this clonotype ranks as medium-sized. This chain joins TRBV18 and TRBJ1-4; D call uncertain. V was clipped by 2 bases and J by 5 bases, with 12 bases between them. The CDR3 is 15 amino acids. Germline V gene sequence: CDR1 KGHSH, CDR2 LQKENI. CDR3 DNA: TGTGCCAGCTCACCAGATGCATTGATAAATGAAAAACTGTTTTTT. The encoded protein is CASSPDALINEKLFF.

By its share, this clonotype is medium-sized. The CDR3 is CSVPVGTQYF. Here the CDR3 DNA reads TGCAGTGTACCAGTTGGGACCCAGTACTTC. The rearrangement links TRBV20-1 to TRBJ2-5; no reliable D call. Between the trimmed V and J ends, which lost 7 bases and 7 bases, there was a span of 10 bases. CDR1 is DFQATT and CDR2 is SNEGSKA in the germline V gene (reference sequence). This CDR3 has 10 residues.

The chain combines TRBV28 with TRBJ2-3, with D unresolved. The V gene's germline CDR1 is MDHEN and CDR2 SYDVKM. V gave up 6 bases and J gave up 2 bases, with 9 bases separating them. The CDR3 sequence is 13 residues long. The CDR3 loop reads CASSRLSTDTQYF. The CDR3 nucleotides are TGTGCCAGCAGCAGACTCTCCACAGATACGCAGTATTTT. Based on the CDR3 plus reference TRBV28 and TRBJ2-3, the full variable domain is DVKVTQSSRYLVKRTGEKVFLECVQDMDHENMFWYRQDPGLGLRLIYFSYDVKMKEKGDIPEGYSVSREKKERFSLILESASTNQTSMYLCASSRLSTDTQYFGPGTRLTVL.

This clonotype was counted a few times. The chain has TRBV28 and TRBJ1-1; D is ambiguous. Germline V gene data show CDR1 as MDHEN and CDR2 as SYDVKM. Deletions cut 6 bases from V and 5 bases from J, with 13 bases between. The CDR3 is 13 amino acids. The CDR3 reads CASRVAMGTEAFF. In nucleotides, the CDR3 is TGTGCCAGCAGGGTGGCGATGGGGACTGAAGCTTTCTTT.

This clonotype is medium-sized (0.01 to 0.1%) within its sample. The chain recombines TRBV21-1 with TRBJ1-5; TRBD1 was called by the table and not checked on the DNA. TRBV21-1 is noted as a pseudogene. The CDR3 contains 23 residues. CDR3 nucleotides: TGTGCCAGCAGCAAAGTCCAGGGGGCCGTTTTCCTACTGGACCATGATAGCAATCAGCCCCAGCATTTT. Protein sequence: CASSKVQGAVFLLDHDSNQPQHF.

This clonotype was seen many times. J is TRBJ1-6 and V is TRBV20-1; maybe TRBD1 (6 bases). This CDR3 spans 18 amino acids. Trimming took off 6 bases at V and 0 bases at J, with 21 bases between the two ends. Germline CDR1 DFQATT, CDR2 SNEGSKA (reference sequence). CDR3: CSAPPRDTWSSYNSPLHF. CDR3 DNA sequence: TGCAGTGCACCTCCAAGGGACACTTGGAGCTCCTATAATTCACCCCTCCACTTT.

This clonotype occurred a few times. DNA of the CDR3: TGTGCCAGCAGCCAAGGACGCCGTGAGCAGTTCTTC. Translation gives CASSQGRREQFF. J is TRBJ2-1 and V is TRBV3-1; no definite D call. There are 12 residues in the CDR3. The germline V gene has CDR1 LGHDT and CDR2 YNNKEL (reference sequence). V lost 1 base and J lost 9, with 7 bases in between.